This T cell receptor beta chain derives from a study of read filtering for tumor transcriptome and immune sequencing. This CDR3 has 14 residues. Germline values: CDR1 MGHRA, CDR2 YSYEKL. Trimming left V 0 bases short and J 4 bases short, with 9 bases between. This library used around 400 ng RNA and molecular barcoded adaptors spanning alpha/delta and beta/gamma chains. Each CDR3 protein gets one entry after TCRdb re-called the reads with MiXCR. The data contain some 20,000 distinct CDR3 sequences, over 20% of them singletons. The receptor was derived from a donor at least 40 years old with multiple myeloma. The chain is built from TRBV4-1 and TRBJ2-5, with D uncertain. The sample was a population of CD138-negative cells sorted from bone marrow. CDR3 bases: TGCGCCAGCAGCCAAGAAAGGCAGGTAGAGACCCAGTACTTC. Amino acids: CASSQERQVETQYF.